This TCR beta chain comes out of a study of Graves' ophthalmopathy and Graves' hyperthyroidism (dated by TCRdb to 2016 to 2019). For the wider study: Hyperthyroidism was considered stable if no progression to ophthalmopathy occurred within 18 months of follow-up. In 6 or 7 hyperthyroidism patients, T-cell repertoires of thyroid tissue and blood were compared. To explore V-J signatures that separate ophthalmopathy from hyperthyroidism, a discovery set of 95 to 100 patients was enrolled, consisting of 40 to 45 with ophthalmopathy and some 59 with stable hyperthyroidism. An independent validation cohort was composed of 18 to 20 hyperthyroidism patients and 17 patients who later progressed from hyperthyroidism to ophthalmopathy. TCR beta repertoire signatures were used to distinguish Graves' ophthalmopathy from Graves' hyperthyroidism and to predict progression to ophthalmopathy. In total, approximately 140 blood samples were TCR-sequenced: approximately 42 ophthalmopathy, approximately 80 hyperthyroidism and about 17 hyperthyroidism-to-ophthalmopathy patients. Following sampling, methimazole starting at 30 mg daily was administered to hyperthyroidism patients, and high-dose intravenous methylprednisolone was administered to ophthalmopathy patients. Study-wide findings and limitations: In cross-validation, the 13-signature model distinguished ophthalmopathy from stable hyperthyroidism with about 90% sensitivity and approximately 81% specificity, while in the test set the corresponding values were roughly 80% and 75%. Most of the expanded thyroid clonotypes with a frequency above 0.001 were also detected in blood, and it was suggested that the thyroid immune response may be reflected by blood repertoires. No statistical method was used to set the sample size in advance, and the investigators knew which group each participant was assigned to. In validation, the model predicted ophthalmopathy progression with less than 71% sensitivity and roughly 78% specificity; about a dozen predicted patients were CT-confirmed with GO in a median of about 7.1 months.

For repertoire sequencing, the TCR beta CDR3 regions were amplified from RNA transcripts. HTBI primers and the Qiagen OneStep RT-PCR kit were used in a first-round RT-PCR, which was followed by a second-round multiplex PCR, size selection and purification. Sequencing of the libraries was carried out on an Illumina HiSeq2000 in paired-end mode with 100 bp reads. Under the source paper's analysis protocol: SOAPnuke was used for read processing, and reads with adapters, uncalled bases, a mean Phred below 15, or no exact constant-primer or identifier match were discarded. COPE v1.2.5 was used to merge high-quality paired reads. Each unique nucleotide sequence was defined as a clonotype, and clonotypes were aligned to IMGT TRB V, D and J references with MiTCR v1.1. The analysis was limited to V-J combinations with a frequency above 0.0001, which together covered 99% to 99.2% of the repertoires. For each V-J combination, a TCR clonal expansion and chaos score was defined as F50 clonal expansion divided by the chaos observed in the TCRdist matrix. Welch's t-statistics and random forest were used to reduce the features to 13 V-J combinations, which were then used as input to a naive Bayes classifier. The similarity between thyroid and blood repertoires was quantified using the Morisita-Horn index. TCRdb reprocessed the public reads (quality trimming at Q25 with fastp, clone calling with MiXCR) and kept in-frame beta chains. Each CDR3 protein appears once, grouped with its most common genes and DNA. Here the V and J calls rest on TCRdb's processing, not on the authors' analysis. This sample comprises around 1,000,000 distinct CDR3 sequences, about 38% of them detected only once. Roughly 10% of the sample belongs to the ten largest clones.

Notes on this clonotype: Its antigen remains undetermined. Base qualities are not at hand, and no much larger clone is one base apart.

Hyperthyroidism patients were newly diagnosed, were aged 18 to 65 years, and had a disease duration under 2 months. Anyone with other autoimmune diseases, uncontrolled infections, pregnancy or lactation was excluded from the study. Diagnosis relied on clinical symptoms, serum thyroxine, TRAb, thyroid ultrasound and orbital computed tomography. Total RNA was extracted with Trizol reagent and quality-checked on an Agilent 2100 Bioanalyzer. Measured from the cysteine to the phenylalanine, the CDR3 is 14 residues long. Only CDR3 DNA is held: 42 bases, read in frame from base 1. In the germline V gene, CDR1 corresponds to MGHRA and CDR2 to YSYEKL. Trimming removed 2 bases from V and 0 bases from J, leaving 7 bases between the germline ends.

This clonotype was obtained from an adult man with Graves' hyperthyroidism. The receptor chain draws on TRBV4-1 and TRBJ1-1; a confident D gene designation cannot be given. Source material: peripheral blood or thyroid tissue (not recorded which). The DNA sequence reads TGCGCCAGCAGCCAAACCCACATGAACACTGAAGCTTTCTTT. It translates to CASSQTHMNTEAFF.